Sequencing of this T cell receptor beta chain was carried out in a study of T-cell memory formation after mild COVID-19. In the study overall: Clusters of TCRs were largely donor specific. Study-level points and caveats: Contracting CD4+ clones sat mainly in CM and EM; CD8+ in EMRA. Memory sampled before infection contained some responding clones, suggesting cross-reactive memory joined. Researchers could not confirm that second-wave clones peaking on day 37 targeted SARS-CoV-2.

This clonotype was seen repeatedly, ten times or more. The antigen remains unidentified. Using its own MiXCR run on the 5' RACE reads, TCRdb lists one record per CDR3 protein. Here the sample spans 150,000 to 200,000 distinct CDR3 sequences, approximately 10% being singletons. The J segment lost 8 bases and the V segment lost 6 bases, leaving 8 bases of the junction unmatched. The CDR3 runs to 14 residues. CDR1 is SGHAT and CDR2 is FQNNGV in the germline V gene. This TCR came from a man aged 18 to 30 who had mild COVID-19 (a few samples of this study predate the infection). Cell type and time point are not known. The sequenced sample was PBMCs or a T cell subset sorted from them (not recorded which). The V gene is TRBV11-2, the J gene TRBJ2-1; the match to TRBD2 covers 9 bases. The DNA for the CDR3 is TGTGCCAGCAGAAGGGGGGGACTAGCCGATGAGCAGTTCTTC. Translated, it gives CASRRGGLADEQFF.